These T cell receptor beta chains were read from a single sample in a study of T cell responses to AZD1222 COVID-19 vaccine. The protocol was immunoSEQ multiplex PCR, while the TCRdb copy is restricted to in-frame clones and leaves out a portion. The sample records 150,000 or so clones, more than 85% being singletons. This specimen was peripheral blood, taken on day 0 of AZD1222 vaccination. The receptor set was obtained from an adult in good health. The CDR3 runs from the conserved cysteine through the conserved F or W. The D gene is left open where the match is weak. Rows may omit the clone size; those that give it use once, few, many or a size class.

.,.,TRBJ1-3,TRBV27,TGTGCCAGCAGTTTAGGCCCAGAGCGCGGAAACACCATATATTTT,CASSLGPERGNTIYF
once,.,TRBJ2-1,TRBV10-2,TGCGCCAGCAGTGTCCCCTACAATGAGCAGTTCTTC,CASSVPYNEQFF
.,.,TRBJ1-1,TRBV2,TGTGCCAGCAGACTACAGGTTGGGACTGAAGCTTTCTTT,CASRLQVGTEAFF
.,.,TRBJ2-5,TRBV27,TGTGCCAGCAGTTTGAGCCTAGCGCAAGAGACCCAGTACTTC,CASSLSLAQETQYF
.,.,TRBJ2-1,TRBV5-8,TGTGCCAGCACCCCGGGGTATAGGACCTACAATGAGCAGTTCTTC,CASTPGYRTYNEQFF
.,.,TRBJ1-4,TRBV29-1,TGCAGCGCTCAGGGGAGGGTTTCAACTAATGAAAAACTGTTTTTT,CSAQGRVSTNEKLFF
.,.,TRBJ1-6,TRBV5-6,TGTGCCAGCAGCTCCCGCCGGAACCTCCCCGCCTCACCCCTCCACTTT,CASSSRRNLPASPLHF
.,.,TRBJ2-7,TRBV2,TGTGCCAGCATACGGACTACCAACTCCTACGAGCAGTACTTC,CASIRTTNSYEQYF
.,.,TRBJ1-2,TRBV19,TGTGCCAGTAGTATAAATTCGAGGGCGGCTTCTGGCTACACCTTC,CASSINSRAASGYTF
.,.,TRBJ1-1,TRBV10-3,TGTGCCATCAGTGAACGGGGGGTGAACACTGAAGCTTTCTTT,CAISERGVNTEAFF
.,.,TRBJ2-1,TRBV10-1,TGCGCCAGCAGTGATGCAGGGTTCTACAATGAGCAGTTCTTC,CASSDAGFYNEQFF